One and the same sample provided the 2 T cell receptor beta chains below, sequenced in a study of blood T cells in healthy people across ages. A second PCR of roughly 7 to 11 cycles used a sample-barcoded 5' primer and a J-beta primer mix. TCRdb fed the 5' RACE reads into MiXCR, producing one record per CDR3 protein. The table shows hundreds of thousands of distinct CDR3 sequences, with about 59% occurring only once. Sequencing input: blood. Every receptor here comes from a man aged 30-40 years in good health.

This chain joins TRBV10-3 and TRBJ2-7; possibly TRBD1 or TRBD2 for D (5 bases each). The ends were cut back, 5 bases at V and 2 bases at J, with 10 bases in the middle. CDR1 ENHRY and CDR2 SYGVKD come from the germline V gene. The CDR3 length is 13 residues. The CDR3 nucleotides are TGTGCCATCAGTCGGGACGGAACCTACGAGCAGTACTTC. Amino acids: CAISRDGTYEQYF.

The chain is built from TRBV7-9 and TRBJ2-7; unclear D gene. The CDR3 is made up of 13 amino acids. The V end lost 5 bases, the J end lost 3 bases, and 11 bases lay between the germline ends. Germline CDR1 is SEHNR and CDR2 is FQNEAQ (reference sequence). CDR3 nucleotides: TGTGCCAGCAGCACTCCCACGAGCTACGAGCAGTACTTC. It codes for CASSTPTSYEQYF.